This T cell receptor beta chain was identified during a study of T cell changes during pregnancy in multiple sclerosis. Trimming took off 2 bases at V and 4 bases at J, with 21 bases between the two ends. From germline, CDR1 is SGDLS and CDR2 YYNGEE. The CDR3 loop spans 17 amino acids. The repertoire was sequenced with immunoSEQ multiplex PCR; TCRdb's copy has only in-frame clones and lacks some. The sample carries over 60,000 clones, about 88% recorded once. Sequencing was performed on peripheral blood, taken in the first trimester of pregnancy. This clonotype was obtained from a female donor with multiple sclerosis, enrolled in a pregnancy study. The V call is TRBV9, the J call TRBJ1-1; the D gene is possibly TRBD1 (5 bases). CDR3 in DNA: TGTGCCAGCAGCGTCAGTGGGAGGTGGGGGACGGGCACTGAAGCTTTCTTT. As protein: CASSVSGRWGTGTEAFF.